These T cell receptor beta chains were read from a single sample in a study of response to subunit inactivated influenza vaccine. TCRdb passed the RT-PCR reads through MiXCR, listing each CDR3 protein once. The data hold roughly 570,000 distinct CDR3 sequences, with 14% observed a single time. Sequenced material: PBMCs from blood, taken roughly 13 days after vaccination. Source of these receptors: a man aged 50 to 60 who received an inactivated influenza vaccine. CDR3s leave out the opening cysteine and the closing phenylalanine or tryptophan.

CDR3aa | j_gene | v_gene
ASSFGQGDYGYT | TRBJ1-2 | TRBV13
ASSPHPGNTEAF | TRBJ1-1 | TRBV7-2
SVTRTDEQY | TRBJ2-7 | TRBV29-1
ASSQAWDRVDNEKLF | TRBJ1-4 | TRBV4-3
ASSSDTYEQY | TRBJ2-7 | TRBV7-8
SVSQGNQPQH | TRBJ1-5 | TRBV29-1
ASRHPGRGTGELF | TRBJ2-2 | TRBV6-2/TRBV6-3
ASSQVGVSTDTQY | TRBJ2-3 | TRBV3-1
ASSFTGQATFNYGYT | TRBJ1-2 | TRBV12-3/TRBV12-4
ASSLAGGLAGTGELF | TRBJ2-2 | TRBV5-1
ATSDFTRGGTDTQY | TRBJ2-3 | TRBV24-1
APTGCGNQPQH | TRBJ1-5 | TRBV11-2
SASRSGRSTDTQY | TRBJ2-3 | TRBV20-1
SARGLADQETQY | TRBJ2-5 | TRBV20-1
ASSLESSAIGRAYNEQF | TRBJ2-1 | TRBV5-1
ASSLGLPGASNEQF | TRBJ2-1 | TRBV5-1
ATSRDVPYEQY | TRBJ2-7 | TRBV15
ASSLGASGVNNEQF | TRBJ2-1 | TRBV11-2
ASSFGTRKETQY | TRBJ2-5 | TRBV5-1
SARDSSGSELF | TRBJ2-2 | TRBV20-1
AWSVAAVSTDTQY | TRBJ2-3 | TRBV30
ASSTRGRNTEAF | TRBJ1-1 | TRBV6-1
ATSDLAANYGYT | TRBJ1-2 | TRBV24-1
SVESNRRGETQY | TRBJ2-5 | TRBV29-1
ASSYRGVGDTQY | TRBJ2-3 | TRBV6-5
AISVEADYEQY | TRBJ2-7 | TRBV10-3
ASDGLAGGPHEQF | TRBJ2-1 | TRBV6-1
SARQGGGYNEQF | TRBJ2-1 | TRBV20-1
ASSEPGGSYNEQF | TRBJ2-1 | TRBV2
ASSFDQGGYYGYT | TRBJ1-2 | TRBV7-8
ASSFLANEKLF | TRBJ1-4 | TRBV28
ASSQAPRENIQY | TRBJ2-4 | TRBV4-1
ATSAGTGGQGEQY | TRBJ2-7 | TRBV24-1
ASDQTGYTQY | TRBJ2-3 | TRBV28
ASSQGAGRETQY | TRBJ2-5 | TRBV7-2
ASSYSRYGERPEQF | TRBJ2-1 | TRBV6-2/TRBV6-3
ASSPADRGLYGYT | TRBJ1-2 | TRBV3-1
ASSYGGEQF | TRBJ2-1 | TRBV6-2/TRBV6-3
ASSAQRGATETQY | TRBJ2-5 | TRBV4-2